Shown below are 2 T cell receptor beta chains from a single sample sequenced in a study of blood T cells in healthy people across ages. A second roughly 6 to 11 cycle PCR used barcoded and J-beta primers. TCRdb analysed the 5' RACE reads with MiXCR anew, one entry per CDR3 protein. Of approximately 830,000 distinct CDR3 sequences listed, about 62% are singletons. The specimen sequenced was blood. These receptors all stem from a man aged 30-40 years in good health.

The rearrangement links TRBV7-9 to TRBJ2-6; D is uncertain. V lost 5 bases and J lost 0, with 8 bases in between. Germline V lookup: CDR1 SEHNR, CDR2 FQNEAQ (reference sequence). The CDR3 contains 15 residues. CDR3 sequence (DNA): TGTGCCAGCAGCATATACGGCTCTGGGGCCAACGTCCTGACTTTC. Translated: CASSIYGSGANVLTF.

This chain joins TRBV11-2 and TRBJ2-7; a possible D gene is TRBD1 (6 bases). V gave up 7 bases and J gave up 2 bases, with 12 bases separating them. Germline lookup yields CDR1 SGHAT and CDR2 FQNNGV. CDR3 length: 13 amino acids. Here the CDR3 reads CASNEGVPYEQYF. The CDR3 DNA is TGTGCCAGCAACGAGGGGGTACCCTACGAGCAGTACTTC.